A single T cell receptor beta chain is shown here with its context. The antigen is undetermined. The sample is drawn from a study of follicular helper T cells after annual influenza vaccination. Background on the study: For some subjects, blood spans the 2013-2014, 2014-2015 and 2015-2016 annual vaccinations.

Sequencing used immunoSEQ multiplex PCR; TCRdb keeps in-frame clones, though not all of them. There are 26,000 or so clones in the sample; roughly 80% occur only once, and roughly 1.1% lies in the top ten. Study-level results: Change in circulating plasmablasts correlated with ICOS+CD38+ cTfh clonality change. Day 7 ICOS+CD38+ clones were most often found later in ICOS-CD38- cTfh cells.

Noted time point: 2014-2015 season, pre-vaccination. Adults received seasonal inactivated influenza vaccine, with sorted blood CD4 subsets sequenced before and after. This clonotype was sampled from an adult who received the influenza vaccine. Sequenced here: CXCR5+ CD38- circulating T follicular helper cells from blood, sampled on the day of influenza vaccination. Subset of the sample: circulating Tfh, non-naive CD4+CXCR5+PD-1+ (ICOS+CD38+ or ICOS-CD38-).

CDR3 amino acids: CASSRGSGMDGYTF. CDR3 bases: TGTGCCAGCAGCCGCGGTTCAGGGATGGATGGCTACACCTTC. J is TRBJ1-2 and V is TRBV6-5; a weak D match, TRBD1 (5 bases). The length of the CDR3 is 14 residues. CDR1 is MNHEY and CDR2 is SVGAGI in the germline V gene. Trimming pared 6 bases from V and 6 bases from J, leaving 17 bases between.